Shown below are 29 T cell receptor beta chains from a single sample sequenced in a study of CD8 T cells in ankylosing spondylitis. TCRdb ran MiXCR on the 5' RACE reads and lists one entry per CDR3 protein. Among some 130,000 distinct CDR3 sequences listed, roughly 10% were seen once. The sequencing input was blood, either unsorted or a sorted T cell fraction (not recorded which). All receptors derive from a female donor with ankylosing spondylitis or in good health (not recorded which).

There are many counts of this clonotype. The chain has TRBV12-3 or TRBV12-4 and TRBJ2-2; D remains ambiguous. The CDR3 totals 11 residues. The V and J ends lost 10 bases and 2 bases respectively, with 5 bases between them. The CDR3 nucleotides read TGTGCCATCGACAACACCGGGGAGCTGTTTTTT. Translation: CAIDNTGELFF.

The table lists this clonotype with many counts. The chain combines TRBV5-1 with TRBJ2-7; tentative D call: TRBD2 (6 bases). Germline CDR1 is SGHRS and CDR2 is YFSETQ. The CDR3 consists of 15 residues. Trimming removed 5 bases from V and 3 bases from J, with 18 bases in between. This CDR3 reads CASRPTMGGSYEQYF. The CDR3 DNA reads as TGCGCCAGCAGACCCACTATGGGGGGAAGCTACGAGCAGTACTTC.

This chain joins TRBV2 and TRBJ2-7; D is possibly TRBD1 (6 bases). Germline-derived CDR1 and CDR2 are SNHLY and FYNNEI. V was pared by 5 bases and J by 5 bases, with 19 bases between. This CDR3 has 15 residues. This CDR3 is CASSPDQTGVHEQYF. In DNA form, the CDR3 reads TGTGCCAGCAGTCCAGATCAGACAGGCGTCCACGAGCAGTACTTC. Looking up the rest from reference TRBV2 and TRBJ2-7 gives the full variable domain: EPEVTQTPSHQVTQMGQEVILRCVPISNHLYFYWYRQILGQKVEFLVSFYNNEISEKSEIFDDQFSVERPDGSNFTLKIRSTKLEDSAMYFCASSPDQTGVHEQYFGPGTRLTVT.

Comment on this clonotype: This may come from a read error, since a much larger clone is one base off. The chain has TRBV7-3 and TRBJ2-4; no reliable D call. V lost 5 bases and J lost 4, with 15 bases in between. This CDR3 is built from 15 residues. CDR1 and CDR2 (germline): SGHTA, FQGTGA. The CDR3: CASSPRGGNKNIQYF. CDR3 DNA sequence: TGTGCCAGCAGCCCTCGTGGCGGAAATAAAAACATTCAGTACTTC.

This clonotype was picked up a small number of times. V usage is TRBV29-1 and J usage is TRBJ2-2; weak D call: TRBD2 (5 bases). Trimming cost V 7 bases and J 6 bases, with 15 bases left between them. This CDR3 region has 13 residues. The germline V gene encodes CDR1 SQVTM and CDR2 ANQGSEA. The CDR3: CSGGRIPPGELFF. The CDR3 bases are TGCAGCGGTGGGAGAATTCCACCCGGGGAGCTGTTTTTT.

This clonotype appeared many times. The chain couples TRBV11-2 to TRBJ2-7; 9 nucleotides align to TRBD2. Germline V gene sequence: CDR1 SGHAT, CDR2 FQNNGV. Unmatched junction bases numbered 8, after V lost 4 bases and J lost 4 bases. The CDR3 totals 15 residues. The CDR3 here is CASSWDGTSLYEQYF. The CDR3 DNA is TGTGCCAGCAGCTGGGATGGGACTAGCTTGTACGAGCAGTACTTC.

Many counts were recorded for this clonotype. This chain uses TRBV20-1 with TRBJ1-5; D is undetermined. V was trimmed by 5 bases and J by 2 bases, leaving 10 bases between them. The CDR3 covers 13 residues. Germline CDR1 is DFQATT and CDR2 is SNEGSKA (reference sequence). CDR3: CSAPQSRNQPQHF. The CDR3 DNA reads as TGCAGTGCTCCCCAGAGTCGCAATCAGCCCCAGCATTTT.

This clonotype was detected ten times or more. V usage is TRBV20-1 and J usage is TRBJ1-4; no reliable D call. The germline V gene encodes CDR1 DFQATT and CDR2 SNEGSKA (reference sequence). The CDR3 has 13 residues. Trimming left V 0 bases short and J 5 bases short, with 7 bases between. The CDR3 protein is CSARDSGNEKLFF. Written as DNA, the CDR3 is TGCAGTGCTAGAGATAGTGGAAATGAAAAACTGTTTTTT.

The CDR3 loop is CASSPGQGYTEAFF. The CDR3 DNA reads TGTGCCAGCAGCCCTGGACAGGGGTACACTGAAGCTTTCTTT. The chain has TRBV4-2 and TRBJ1-1; TRBD1 aligns across 9 bases. The CDR3 loop spans 14 amino acids. Germline loops: CDR1 LGHNA, CDR2 YNFKEQ. The ends lost 4 bases at V and 3 bases at J; junction bases unmatched: 3.

To note about this clonotype: A clone one base away is much larger, so this may be a read error. J is TRBJ1-5 and V is TRBV18, with D perhaps TRBD1 (5 bases). The germline CDR1 and CDR2 sequences are KGHSH and LQKENI. The CDR3 spans 16 residues. The DNA of the CDR3 is TGTGCCAACTCACCATCTAGGGCCTATGGGGGGCAGCCCCAGCATTTT. Its translation is CANSPSRAYGGQPQHF.

The table lists this clonotype with many counts. The genes are TRBV20-1 and TRBJ2-2; D may be TRBD2 (6 bases). The CDR3 covers 15 residues. Trimming cost V 0 bases and J 0 bases, with 8 bases left between them. The V gene's germline CDR1 is DFQATT and CDR2 SNEGSKA (reference sequence). CDR3 DNA sequence: TGCAGTGCTAGAGAACTAGCCGCGAACACCGGGGAGCTGTTTTTT. Protein product: CSARELAANTGELFF.

This clonotype was seen repeatedly, ten times or more. The rearrangement uses TRBV14 and TRBJ2-7; D gene ambiguous. Trimming took off 3 bases at V and 4 bases at J, with 7 bases between the two ends. This CDR3 is 12 amino acids long. Germline CDR1 SGHDN, CDR2 FVKESK. The CDR3 is CASSQNRYEQYF. CDR3 sequence (DNA): TGTGCCAGCAGCCAGAACCGATACGAGCAGTACTTC.

This clonotype has a count of ten or more. The rearrangement links TRBV6-1 to TRBJ2-7; 9 nucleotides align to TRBD1. The ends lost 7 bases at V and 2 bases at J; junction bases unmatched: 6. This CDR3 contains 14 residues. The germline V gene has CDR1 MNHNS and CDR2 SASEGT. CDR3 loop: CASNFGTGPYEQYF. Written as DNA, the CDR3 is TGTGCCAGCAACTTCGGGACAGGGCCCTACGAGCAGTACTTC.

This clonotype was picked up a small number of times. The rearrangement links TRBV20-1 to TRBJ2-7; TRBD1 matches at 7 bases. The germline CDR1 and CDR2 sequences are DFQATT and SNEGSKA (reference sequence). V shed 4 bases, J shed 4 bases, and the junction held 10 bases outside the gene matches. The CDR3 length is 14 residues. CDR3 coding DNA: TGCAGTGCTACTCACCGGGACAGACCATACGAGCAGTACTTC. As protein: CSATHRDRPYEQYF.

At least ten counts were recorded for this clonotype. The chain joins TRBV10-3 to TRBJ1-1; no firm D call. V was shortened by 2 bases and J by 4 bases, with 5 bases between the two germline ends. Per germline, CDR1 ENHRY and CDR2 SYGVKD. This CDR3 has 12 residues. The CDR3 spells CAISERSTEAFF. The CDR3, as DNA: TGTGCCATCAGTGAGAGAAGCACTGAAGCTTTCTTT.

This rearrangement joins TRBV19 to TRBJ2-7; 7 positions match TRBD1. The CDR3 runs 13 residues. V was clipped by 6 bases and J by 4 bases; unmatched bases: 6. Germline values: CDR1 LNHDA, CDR2 SQIVND (reference sequence). The CDR3 DNA reads as TGTGCCAGTAGCGCAAACAGGGGTTACGAGCAGTACTTC. Amino acid sequence: CASSANRGYEQYF.

This clonotype appeared a few times. The chain links TRBV3-1 to TRBJ2-3; D is uncertain. Trimming pared 3 bases from V and 5 bases from J, leaving 18 bases between. Germline CDR1 is LGHDT and CDR2 is YNNKEL (reference sequence). The CDR3 loop spans 16 amino acids. The CDR3, as DNA: TGTGCCAGCAGCCATTTTGATGGGCCCACCGGAGATACGCAGTATTTT. Protein product: CASSHFDGPTGDTQYF.

This clonotype has more than one count but fewer than ten. The chain recombines TRBV7-9 with TRBJ2-2, with no clear D. From germline, CDR1 is SEHNR and CDR2 FQNEAQ (reference sequence). CDR3 length: 13 residues. The ends were cut back, 1 base at V and 7 bases at J, with 7 bases in the middle. CDR3 sequence reads: CASSLGVIGELFF. The DNA of the CDR3 is TGTGCCAGCAGCTTAGGGGTGATCGGGGAGCTGTTTTTT. Based on the CDR3 plus reference TRBV7-9 and TRBJ2-2, the full variable domain is DTGVSQNPRHKITKRGQNVTFRCDPISEHNRLYWYRQTLGQGPEFLTYFQNEAQLEKSRLLSDRFSAERPKGSFSTLEIQRTEQGDSAMYLCASSLGVIGELFFGEGSRLTVL.

This clonotype was detected many times. The chain links TRBV5-1 to TRBJ2-3; TRBD1 or TRBD2 may be the D gene (6 bases each). Germline-derived CDR1 and CDR2 are SGHRS and YFSETQ. The CDR3 is 15 amino acids. The V gene lost 0 bases and the J gene lost 2 bases, with 10 bases spanning the gap. Here the CDR3 reads CASSLGRGFTDTQYF. As DNA, the CDR3 is TGCGCCAGCAGCTTGGGGAGGGGGTTCACAGATACGCAGTATTTT.

The sample holds many counts of this clonotype. The CDR3 protein is CASSQTSGSYNEQFF. DNA of the CDR3: TGTGCCAGCAGCCAGACTAGCGGGAGTTACAATGAGCAGTTCTTC. This chain links TRBV7-2 with TRBJ2-1; 12 bases align to TRBD2. J gave up 4 bases and V 5 bases, and 3 bases lay outside the gene matches. The CDR3 has 15 residues. CDR1 is SGHTA and CDR2 is FQGNSA in the germline V gene.

Regarding this clonotype: A read error is likely, as this CDR3 ends without the conserved phenylalanine or tryptophan. The rearrangement joins TRBV5-1 to TRBJ1-2; the D is unclear. Trimming pared 2 bases from V and 6 bases from J, leaving 8 bases between. The length of the CDR3 is 12 residues. Germline assignment: CDR1 SGHRS and CDR2 YFSETQ. Here the CDR3 DNA reads TGCGCCAGCAGCTTCGGAGAACATGGCTACACCGTC. Translating it yields CASSFGEHGYTV.

The CDR3 loop reads CASSSAGAGELFF. The CDR3 DNA follows: TGTGCCAGCAGCTCTGCAGGGGCCGGGGAGCTGTTTTTT. V usage is TRBV7-9 and J usage is TRBJ2-2; maybe TRBD1 (6 bases). V was trimmed by 4 bases and J by 6 bases, leaving 9 bases between them. Looked up from germline, CDR1 is SEHNR and CDR2 is FQNEAQ (reference sequence). The CDR3 consists of 13 residues.

This clonotype occurred many times. The V gene is TRBV5-1, the J gene TRBJ2-4; the D gene is possibly TRBD2 (6 bases). Trimming removed 3 bases at V and 0 bases at J, with 10 bases between. Germline CDR1 reads SGHRS; CDR2 reads YFSETQ. This CDR3 is 15 amino acids long. The CDR3 DNA follows: TGCGCCAGCAGCTCCTCCGGGGGAGCCAAAAACATTCAGTACTTC. Translated, it gives CASSSSGGAKNIQYF.

This clonotype showed up many times. The chain combines TRBV7-6 with TRBJ2-7; TRBD2 aligns across 9 bases. Germline V CDR1 and CDR2: SGHVS, FNYEAQ. J lost 7 bases, V lost 6 bases, and 16 bases had no gene match. The length of the CDR3 is 16 residues. CDR3 region: CASRATAGGLSGEQYF. The CDR3 nucleotides are TGTGCCAGCAGGGCTACTGCGGGGGGGCTGTCGGGGGAGCAGTACTTC. Looking up the rest from reference TRBV7-6 and TRBJ2-7 gives the full variable domain: GAGVSQSPRYKVTKRGQDVALRCDPISGHVSLYWYRQALGQGPEFLTYFNYEAQQDKSGLPNDRFSAERPEGSISTLTIQRTEQRDSAMYRCASRATAGGLSGEQYFGPGTRLTVT.

The table lists this clonotype with many counts. The rearrangement links TRBV20-1 to TRBJ1-1; D gene ambiguous. CDR3 size: 14 residues. Germline CDR1 reads DFQATT; CDR2 reads SNEGSKA (reference sequence). The V and J ends lost 5 bases and 5 bases respectively, with 18 bases between them. The CDR3 loop reads CSALNFTGGTEAFF. Written as DNA, the CDR3 is TGCAGTGCTCTCAACTTTACCGGTGGTACTGAAGCTTTCTTT.

This clonotype was seen a few times. One end of the junction varies from germline; a read error may be responsible. The chain couples TRBV7-9 to TRBJ2-3; D may be TRBD1 or TRBD2 (5 bases each). Germline values: CDR1 SEHNR, CDR2 FQNEAQ (reference sequence). There are 14 residues in the CDR3. CDR3 DNA: TGTGCCAGTAGCTACTGGGACCACACAGATACGCAGTATTTT. This translates into CASSYWDHTDTQYF. The whole variable domain, filled in from reference TRBV7-9 and TRBJ2-3, reads DTGVSQNPRHKITKRGQNVTFRCDPISEHNRLYWYRQTLGQGPEFLTYFQNEAQLEKSRLLSDRFSAERPKGSFSTLEIQRTEQGDSAMYLCASSYWDHTDTQYFGPGTRLTVL.

This clonotype was seen ten or more times. The V call is TRBV7-2, the J call TRBJ2-1, with no clear D. CDR3 length: 12 residues. Germline V lookup: CDR1 SGHTA, CDR2 FQGNSA. V lost 2 bases and J 10 bases, leaving 9 bases between the germline ends. The CDR3 DNA reads TGTGCCAGCAGCTTAATGGGGAAAGAGCAGTTCTTC. This sequence encodes CASSLMGKEQFF.

This clonotype was observed at least ten times. The chain links TRBV7-2 to TRBJ2-1, with TRBD1 matching over 7 bases. J lost 9 bases, V lost 5 bases, and 7 bases had no gene match. Germline CDR1 reads SGHTA; CDR2 reads FQGNSA. This CDR3 comprises 13 residues. CDR3 protein: CASSQDRDVEQFF. Here the CDR3 DNA reads TGTGCCAGCAGCCAAGACAGGGACGTTGAGCAGTTCTTC.

The chain joins TRBV7-9 to TRBJ2-1; D unclear. Germline CDR1 reads SEHNR; CDR2 reads FQNEAQ (reference sequence). V lost 5 bases, J lost 0 bases, and 14 bases lay in between. CDR3 length: 16 amino acids. The CDR3 DNA sequence: TGTGCCAGCAGCCCCCGGAGCGCCAGCTCCTACAATGAGCAGTTCTTC. This encodes CASSPRSASSYNEQFF. The complete variable domain, with remaining parts taken from reference TRBV7-9 and TRBJ2-1, reads DTGVSQNPRHKITKRGQNVTFRCDPISEHNRLYWYRQTLGQGPEFLTYFQNEAQLEKSRLLSDRFSAERPKGSFSTLEIQRTEQGDSAMYLCASSPRSASSYNEQFFGPGTRLTVL.